This TCR delta chain derives from a study of Vδ1+ human thymocytes. Regarding the study as a whole: TRD repertoires were essentially private, unlike widely shared TRG clonotypes. Thymic TRG and TRD repertoires appeared highly polyclonal, with Gaussian CDR3 length distributions. Thymic delta-chain repertoires held roughly 18% Vdelta2 sequences and few Vdelta3, despite high sort purity.

The template was reverse-transcribed extracted RNA. Multiplex PCR used pooled V-gene forward primers and a constant-region reverse primer to amplify CDR3s. TCRdb called clones from the multiplex PCR reads again using CATT. In the table there are about 75,000 delta-chain clones, approximately 34% of which are singletons. A word on this clone: Antigen specificity is unknown.

Germline CDR1 reads TSWWSYY; CDR2 reads QGS. V was clipped by 2 bases and J by 9 bases, with 25 bases between them. The CDR3 contains 17 residues. The sample taken for sequencing was Vdelta1+ gamma-delta thymocytes from the thymus. Sample subset: FACS-sorted CD3+ TCRalphabeta- TCRVdelta1+ TCRVdelta2- thymocytes. The TCR originated in a boy younger than two who had congenital heart surgery. The gene calls are TRDV1 and TRDJ1; D not resolved. This chain's CDR3 is CALGECPKAPFSPELIF. The CDR3 nucleotides read TGTGCTCTTGGGGAATGTCCGAAAGCCCCATTTAGCCCCGAACTCATCTTT.